Following are 7 T cell receptor beta chains from one sample sequenced in a study of neurological immune-mediated disorders. Each CDR3 protein gets one entry after TCRdb re-called the 5' RACE reads with MiXCR. This table holds under 45,000 distinct CDR3 sequences, 3.5% to 4% found once. Material for sequencing was PBMCs. The receptors were gathered from a man aged 25 to 40 with multiple sclerosis.

This clonotype was observed at least ten times. V usage is TRBV12-3 or TRBV12-4 and J usage is TRBJ2-7; 8 nucleotides line up with TRBD2. Trimming removed 6 bases from V and 5 bases from J; junction bases left unmatched: 9. CDR3 length equals 14 residues. DNA of the CDR3: TGTGCCAGCAGCAAGACTAGCGAGGGGGACGAGCAGTACTTC. It encodes CASSKTSEGDEQYF.

At least ten counts were recorded for this clonotype. The J gene is TRBJ1-4, the V gene TRBV5-1; 8 nucleotides match TRBD1. The CDR3 has 17 residues. Germline V lookup: CDR1 SGHRS, CDR2 YFSETQ. Germline trimming cut 0 bases from V and 8 bases from J; bases unmatched to any gene: 12. The CDR3 spells CASSLVPDRAQEEKLFF. The CDR3 coding sequence is TGCGCCAGCAGCTTGGTACCGGACAGGGCGCAGGAGGAAAAACTGTTTTTT. Combining the CDR3 with reference TRBV5-1 and TRBJ1-4 gives the whole variable domain KAGVTQTPRYLIKTRGQQVTLSCSPISGHRSVSWYQQTPGQGLQFLFEYFSETQRNKGNFPGRFSGRQFSNSRSEMNVSTLELGDSALYLCASSLVPDRAQEEKLFFGSGTQLSVL.

The V call is TRBV7-2, the J call TRBJ2-7; unclear D gene. Germline V gene sequence: CDR1 SGHTA, CDR2 FQGNSA. The CDR3 spans 12 residues. V was shortened by 1 base and J by 3 bases, with 4 bases between the two germline ends. In DNA, the CDR3 is TGTGCCAGCAGCTTAGATGTCTACGAGCAGTACTTC. Its translation is CASSLDVYEQYF.

This clonotype was detected only a few times. The chain links TRBV6-2 or TRBV6-3 to TRBJ1-1, with a weak D call TRBD1 (6 bases). Germline V gene sequence: CDR1 MNHEY, CDR2 SVGEGT. The CDR3 has 13 residues. Trimming removed 8 bases at V and 0 bases at J, with 10 bases between. The CDR3 here is CASVGHLNTEAFF. Here the CDR3 DNA reads TGTGCCAGCGTGGGACACCTGAACACTGAAGCTTTCTTT.

This clonotype has ten or more counts. The V and J genes are TRBV7-9 and TRBJ2-3; D remains unclear. Looked up from germline, CDR1 is SEHNR and CDR2 is FQNEAQ (reference sequence). V was cut by 4 bases and J by 4 bases, with 9 bases left in between. This CDR3 region has 13 residues. CDR3: CASSWTGADTQYF. For the CDR3, the DNA is TGTGCCAGCAGCTGGACGGGCGCAGATACGCAGTATTTT.

This clonotype was counted at least ten times. V gene TRBV7-9 combines with J gene TRBJ2-1, with D tentatively TRBD1 or TRBD2 (5 bases each). The CDR3 extends over 14 amino acids. Per germline, CDR1 SEHNR and CDR2 FQNEAQ (reference sequence). The V gene lost 0 bases and the J gene lost 10 bases, with 13 bases spanning the gap. The CDR3 DNA is TGTGCCAGCAGCTTAGCTGGGACCGCGAGGGAGCAGTTCTTC. It specifies CASSLAGTAREQFF.

This chain connects TRBV6-5 to TRBJ2-5; perhaps D is TRBD1 or TRBD2 (5 bases each). Deletions cut 6 bases from V and 4 bases from J, with 24 bases between. This CDR3 has 17 residues. CDR1 is MNHEY and CDR2 is SVGAGI in the germline V gene. Here the CDR3 DNA reads TGTGCCAGCAGCCCCACTGTCGGGGCAGGGTTGAGAGAGACCCAGTACTTC. This translates into CASSPTVGAGLRETQYF.